This TCR beta chain stems from a study of cytomegalovirus exposure and HLA in healthy donors. The wider study: Early on, a data release was issued that held 65 million to 100 million unique TCRs from HLA-typed donors.

PCR used 60 Vbeta primers and 13 Jbeta primers. Repertoires were generated with immunoSEQ multiplex PCR, while TCRdb's copy carries only in-frame clones and drops some. The table has about 160,000 clones, around four fifths seen once. Trimming took 2 bases from V and 4 from J; bases not matched to a gene: 4. Germline values: CDR1 SQVTM, CDR2 ANQGSEA. This CDR3 is built from 14 residues. The chain has TRBV29-1 and TRBJ2-1, with 8 bases lining up with TRBD2. What was sequenced was PBMCs. This receptor was taken from a man over 45 in good health and CMV-seropositive. In DNA form, the CDR3 reads TGCAGCGTTGAAATAGCGGGGATATACAATGAGCAGTTCTTC. It encodes CSVEIAGIYNEQFF.